A single sample gave rise to the 5 T cell receptor beta chains below, sequenced in a study of post-analysis software for immune sequencing data. cDNA libraries of TCR beta carried unique molecular identifiers. A single record per CDR3 protein comes from TCRdb applying MiXCR to the PCR reads. The sample includes around 770,000 distinct CDR3 sequences, 46% of them seen just once. Their antigens are not known. Study results and caveats: About 5 TRBV segments were significantly more frequent in patients than in controls. TRBV5-6, TRBV5-1 and TRBV20-1 were among these segments.

The sample taken for sequencing was blood. The source is a girl aged 5-17 years with multiple sclerosis.

CDR3 protein: CSATGGGKGEQFF. For the CDR3, the DNA is TGCAGTGCTACGGGGGGCGGAAAAGGTGAGCAGTTCTTC. The chain employs TRBV20-1 and TRBJ2-1, with a tentative D call TRBD2 (7 bases). Germline V CDR1 and CDR2: DFQATT, SNEGSKA (reference sequence). V lost 4 bases to trimming and J lost 9 bases, with 16 bases between them. CDR3 length equals 13 residues.

V gene TRBV4-2 combines with J gene TRBJ2-3, with D tentatively TRBD2 (6 bases). Germline V gene sequence: CDR1 LGHNA, CDR2 YNFKEQ. The CDR3 runs 15 residues. Trimming took off 2 bases at V and 4 bases at J, with 13 bases between the two ends. Written as DNA, the CDR3 is TGTGCCAGCAGCCAATTTCGGCGGGATGCAGATACGCAGTATTTT. Protein: CASSQFRRDADTQYF.

This clonotype was detected only a few times. V gene TRBV6-1 combines with J gene TRBJ1-2; D gene unclear. In germline, CDR1 is MNHNS, CDR2 SASEGT. V gave up 1 base and J gave up 3 bases, with 9 bases separating them. The CDR3 runs 14 residues. The CDR3 DNA reads as TGTGCCAGCAGTGAAGTGCAGATCGACTATGGCTACACCTTC. It specifies CASSEVQIDYGYTF.

With regard to this clonotype: One junction end disagrees with the germline gene, perhaps due to a read error. The rearrangement uses TRBV9 and TRBJ2-7; D possibly corresponds to TRBD1 (6 bases). CDR3 length: 15 amino acids. Germline V gene lookup returns CDR1 SGDLS and CDR2 YYNGEE. CDR3 amino acids: CASSRSQDSSHEQYF. The CDR3 DNA follows: TGTGCCAGCAGCCGATCTCAGGACAGCTCCCACGAGCAGTACTTC. Based on the CDR3 plus reference TRBV9 and TRBJ2-7, the full variable domain is DSGVTQTPKHLITATGQRVTLRCSPRSGDLSVYWYQQSLDQGLQFLIQYYNGEERAKGNILERFSAQQFPDLHSELNLSSLELGDSALYFCASSRSQDSSHEQYFGPGTRLTVT.

V is TRBV12-3 or TRBV12-4 and J is TRBJ2-3; D remains unclear. The length of the CDR3 is 15 residues. V dropped 2 bases and J dropped 4 bases, with 13 bases sitting between them. The chain's CDR3 is CASSLRSPNSDTQYF. The CDR3, as DNA: TGTGCCAGCAGTTTACGGAGTCCCAATTCAGATACGCAGTATTTT.